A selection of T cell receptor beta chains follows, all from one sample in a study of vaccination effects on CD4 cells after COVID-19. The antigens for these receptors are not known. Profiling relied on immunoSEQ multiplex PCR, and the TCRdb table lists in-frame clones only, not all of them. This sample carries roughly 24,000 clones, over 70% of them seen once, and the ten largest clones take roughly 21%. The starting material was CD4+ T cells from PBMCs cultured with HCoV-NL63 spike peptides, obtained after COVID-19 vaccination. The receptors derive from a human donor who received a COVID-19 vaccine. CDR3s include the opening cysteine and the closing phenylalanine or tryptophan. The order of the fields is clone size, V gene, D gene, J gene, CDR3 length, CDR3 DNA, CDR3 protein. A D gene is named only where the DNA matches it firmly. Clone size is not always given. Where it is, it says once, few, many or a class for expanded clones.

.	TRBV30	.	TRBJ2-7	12	TGTGCCTGGAGTGATGCCTACTACGAGCAGTACTTC	CAWSDAYYEQYF
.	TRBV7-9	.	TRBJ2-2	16	TGTGCCAGCAGCTTAGCGGGGTCGTCTCCCACCGGGGAGCTGTTTTTT	CASSLAGSSPTGELFF
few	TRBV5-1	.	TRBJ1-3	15	TGCGCCAGCAGCTTGGGGGGCGCCCCTGGAAACACCATATATTTT	CASSLGGAPGNTIYF
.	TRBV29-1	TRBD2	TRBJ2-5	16	TGCAGCGTCTTCACCGTAGCGGGATCATACCAAGAGACCCAGTACTTC	CSVFTVAGSYQETQYF
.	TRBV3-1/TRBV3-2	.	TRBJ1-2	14	TGTGCCAGCAGCCAGGACAGCTATAACTATGGCTACACCTTC	CASSQDSYNYGYTF
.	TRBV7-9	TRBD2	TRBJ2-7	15	TGTGCCAGCAGCTTAGGAGCAGCGGGAGGCGACGAGCAGTACTTC	CASSLGAAGGDEQYF
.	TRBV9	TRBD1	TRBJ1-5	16	TGTGCCAGCAGCGCGGGACACGGGACAGCCAATCAGCCCCAGCATTTT	CASSAGHGTANQPQHF
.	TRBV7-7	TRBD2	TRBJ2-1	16	TGTGCTAGCAGCTTAGCACTCGCGGGGGGGCCCAATGAGCAGTTCTTC	CASSLALAGGPNEQFF
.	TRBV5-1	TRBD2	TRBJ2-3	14	TGCGCCAGCAGGGTAGCGGGGAACACAGATACGCAGTATTTT	CASRVAGNTDTQYF
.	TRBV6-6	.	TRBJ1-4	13	TGTGCCAGCAGTTACCCAGGGACCGTTACTAGATTTTTT	CASSYPGTVTRFF
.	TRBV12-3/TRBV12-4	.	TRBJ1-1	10	TGTGCCAGCACCCCCCATGAAGCTTTCTTT	CASTPHEAFF
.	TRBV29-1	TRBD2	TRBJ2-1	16	TGCAGCGTTGATTCCACTAGCGGGGGTACCTACAATGAGCAGTTCTTC	CSVDSTSGGTYNEQFF
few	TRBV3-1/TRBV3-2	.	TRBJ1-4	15	TGTGCCAGCAGCCAAGCTGACAGAAGAGCTGAAAAACTGTTTTTT	CASSQADRRAEKLFF
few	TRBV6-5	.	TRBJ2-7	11	TGTGCCAGCAGCATAGCGGTCGAGCAGTACTTC	CASSIAVEQYF
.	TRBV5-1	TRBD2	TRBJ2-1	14	TGCGCCAGCAAGCGGGGAGAATCCTACAATGAGCAGTTCTTC	CASKRGESYNEQFF
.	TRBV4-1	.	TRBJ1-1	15	TGCGCCAGCAGCCAAGAGGGCCACGGGGAGATTCGAGCTTTCTTT	CASSQEGHGEIRAFF
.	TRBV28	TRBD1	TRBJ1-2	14	TGTGCCAGCAGTGGTGGACAGGGAAGCTATGGCTACACCTTC	CASSGGQGSYGYTF
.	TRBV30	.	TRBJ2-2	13	TGTGCCTGGTCTTTACGGGGGCCCGGGGAGCTGTTTTTT	CAWSLRGPGELFF
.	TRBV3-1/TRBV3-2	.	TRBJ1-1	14	TGTGCCAGCAGCCAAGTGGAGGGGAACACTGAAGCTTTCTTT	CASSQVEGNTEAFF
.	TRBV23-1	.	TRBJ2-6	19	TGCGCCAGCAGTCCCAATCGCCCATCCGCATGCTCTGGGGCCAACGTCCTGACTTTC	CASSPNRPSACSGANVLTF
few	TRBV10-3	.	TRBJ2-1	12	TGTGCCATCAGTCAGGGGAGCAATGAGCAGTTCTTC	CAISQGSNEQFF
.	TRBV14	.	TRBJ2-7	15	TGTGCCAGCAGCCAAGATGCCGGGACGGCCTACGAGCAGTACTTC	CASSQDAGTAYEQYF
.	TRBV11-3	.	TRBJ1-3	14	TGTGCCAGCAGCCGGGACAACTCTGGAAACACCATATATTTT	CASSRDNSGNTIYF
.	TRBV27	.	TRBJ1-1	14	TGTGCCAGCAGTTTAGGGGACATGAACACTGAAGCTTTCTTT	CASSLGDMNTEAFF
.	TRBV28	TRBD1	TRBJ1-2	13	TGTGCCAGCAGTTCGGGACAGGGGGCCGGCTACACCTTC	CASSSGQGAGYTF
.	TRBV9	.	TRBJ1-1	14	TGTGCCAGCAGCGTAGATCCCCTCGTAACTGAAGCTTTCTTT	CASSVDPLVTEAFF
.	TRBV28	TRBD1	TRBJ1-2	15	TGTGCCAGCAGTTATGGGACAGGGACTAACTATGGCTACACCTTC	CASSYGTGTNYGYTF
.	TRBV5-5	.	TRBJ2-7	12	TGTGCCAGCAGCTTGACCTTAGACGAGCAGTACTTC	CASSLTLDEQYF
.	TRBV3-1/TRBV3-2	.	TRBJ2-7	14	TGTGCCAGCAGCCACGTACGAAGGGCCTACGAGCAGTACTTC	CASSHVRRAYEQYF
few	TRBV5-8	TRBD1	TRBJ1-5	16	TGTGCCAGCAGCCCCAGGCTCGGGACAGGGCATCAGCCCCAGCATTTT	CASSPRLGTGHQPQHF
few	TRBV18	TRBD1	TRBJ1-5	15	TGTGCCAGCTCACAAGACAGGGGAAGGGCTCAGCCCCAGCATTTT	CASSQDRGRAQPQHF
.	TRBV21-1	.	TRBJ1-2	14	TGTGCCAGCAGCAAAGGGGACTTTCTTAGGAGCTACACCTTC	CASSKGDFLRSYTF
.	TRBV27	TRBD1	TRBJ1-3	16	TGTGCCAGCAGTTCTGCCGGGACAGGGTTTGGAAACACCATATATTTT	CASSSAGTGFGNTIYF
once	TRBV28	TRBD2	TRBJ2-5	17	TGTGCCAGCAGTTCCCCCTTGGGTAGCGGGGACCAAGAGACCCAGTACTTC	CASSSPLGSGDQETQYF
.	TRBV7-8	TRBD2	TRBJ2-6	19	TGTGCCAGCAGCCCCTTTCTCCGGGGGGATAGCTCTGGGGCCAACGTCCTGACTTTC	CASSPFLRGDSSGANVLTF
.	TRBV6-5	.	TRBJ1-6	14	TGTGCCAGCAGTCGGGAACCTTATAATTCACCCCTCCACTTT	CASSREPYNSPLHF
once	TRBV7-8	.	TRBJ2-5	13	TGTGCCAGCAGCTTAGGGGTCCGGGAGACCCAGTACTTC	CASSLGVRETQYF
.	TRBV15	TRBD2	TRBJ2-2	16	TGTGCCACCAGCAGAGGCCTAGCGGGAGGGTCCGGGGAGCTGTTTTTT	CATSRGLAGGSGELFF
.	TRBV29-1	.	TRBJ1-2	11	TGCAGCGTTGGGGTTTCAAGAGGCTACACCTTC	CSVGVSRGYTF
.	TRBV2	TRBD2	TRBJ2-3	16	TGTGCCAGCAGACCGGGACTAGCGATTGGGGGGGATACGCAGTATTTT	CASRPGLAIGGDTQYF